The 8 T cell receptor beta chains below all came from one sample that was sequenced in a study of T cell changes during pregnancy in multiple sclerosis. Method: immunoSEQ multiplex PCR; TCRdb's copy keeps in-frame clones and lacks some. This sample has 70,000 or so clones; over 90% occur once, and the top ten carry 0.29%. This sample comprised CD4+ T cells from peripheral blood mononuclear cells, obtained after pregnancy. The receptor set was obtained from a female donor with multiple sclerosis, enrolled in a pregnancy study.

The chain carries TRBV14 and TRBJ2-7, with D possibly TRBD1 on 6 matching bases. The CDR3 runs 11 residues. The ends were cut back, 5 bases at V and 7 bases at J, with 9 bases in the middle. Germline-derived CDR1 and CDR2 are SGHDN and FVKESK. CDR3 residues: CASSDRREQYF. For the CDR3, the DNA is TGTGCCAGCAGCGACAGGAGAGAGCAGTACTTC.

In its sample, this clone was seen once. V is TRBV5-1 and J is TRBJ1-1; 7 nucleotides agree with TRBD1. V trimming: 3 bases; J trimming: 8 bases; junction bases outside the gene matches: 7. Germline CDR1 reads SGHRS; CDR2 reads YFSETQ. The CDR3 runs 13 residues. CDR3 sequence (DNA): TGCGCCAGCAGCTCGACAGGGTTTGAAGAAGCTTTCTTT. Its translation is CASSSTGFEEAFF. Based on the CDR3 plus reference TRBV5-1 and TRBJ1-1, the full variable domain is KAGVTQTPRYLIKTRGQQVTLSCSPISGHRSVSWYQQTPGQGLQFLFEYFSETQRNKGNFPGRFSGRQFSNSRSEMNVSTLELGDSALYLCASSSTGFEEAFFGQGTRLTVV.

This chain joins TRBV19 and TRBJ2-7; 11 nucleotides align to TRBD1. Germline-derived CDR1 and CDR2 are LNHDA and SQIVND (reference sequence). The V gene end was trimmed by 5 bases and the J gene end by 6 bases; junction bases not matched to a gene: 9. This CDR3 region has 15 residues. Written as DNA, the CDR3 is TGTGCCAGTAGTCCCAGCGGACAGGGGGCATTCGAGCAGTACTTC. Protein: CASSPSGQGAFEQYF. Combining the CDR3 with reference TRBV19 and TRBJ2-7 gives the whole variable domain DGGITQSPKYLFRKEGQNVTLSCEQNLNHDAMYWYRQDPGQGLRLIYYSQIVNDFQKGDIAEGYSVSREKKESFPLTVTSAQKNPTAFYLCASSPSGQGAFEQYFGPGTRLTVT.

This chain uses TRBV5-1 with TRBJ2-5; D is undetermined. This CDR3 spans 12 amino acids. Germline lookup yields CDR1 SGHRS and CDR2 YFSETQ. Trimming pared 5 bases from V and 2 bases from J, leaving 7 bases between. The CDR3 bases are TGCGCCAGCAGTCGGAGTCAAGAGACCCAGTACTTC. The encoded protein is CASSRSQETQYF.

In its sample, this clone was seen a few times. The chain has TRBV7-8 and TRBJ1-4, with a tentative D call TRBD1 (6 bases). The CDR3 has 15 amino acids. Trimming shortened V by 5 bases and J by 7 bases, and 17 bases separated the two germline ends. Germline V CDR1 and CDR2: SGHVS, FQNEAQ. Here the CDR3 DNA reads TGTGCCAGCAGCCAAGAAACAGGGCGGCGTGAAAAACTGTTTTTT. This sequence encodes CASSQETGRREKLFF.

The rearrangement links TRBV27 to TRBJ2-1; 9 positions agree with TRBD1. The CDR3 spans 16 residues. Germline trimming cut 3 bases from V and 9 bases from J; bases unmatched to any gene: 12. Germline lookup yields CDR1 MNHEY and CDR2 SMNVEV (reference sequence). The CDR3 coding sequence is TGTGCCAGCAGTTTTAGGGGATCCGGGACAGGGATTGAGCAGTTCTTC. Protein sequence: CASSFRGSGTGIEQFF.

The V call is TRBV6-5, the J call TRBJ2-7; 8 nucleotides agree with TRBD1. The CDR3 is 13 residues long. The germline gives CDR1 MNHEY, CDR2 SVGAGI. Losses at the gene ends were 6 bases for V and 3 bases for J; bases not matched to a gene: 4. The CDR3 sequence is CASSRDRNYEQYF. Written as DNA, the CDR3 is TGTGCCAGCAGCAGGGACAGGAACTACGAGCAGTACTTC.

This clone was recorded once. V is TRBV19 and J is TRBJ1-1; possibly TRBD1 for D (5 bases). Trimming left V 6 bases short and J 4 bases short, with 18 bases between. The germline CDR1 and CDR2 sequences are LNHDA and SQIVND (reference sequence). The CDR3 consists of 15 residues. The CDR3 DNA is TGTGCCAGTAGCCAAATGGGCGGGGGAAGCACTGAAGCTTTCTTT. Protein product: CASSQMGGGSTEAFF.